Listed here are 19 T cell receptor beta chains from one sample, sequenced in a study of blood T cell repertoires in COVID-19. Data came from immunoSEQ multiplex PCR; TCRdb stores just in-frame clones and leaves some out. This sample has 100,000 or so clones, with about 80% found just once. What was sequenced was peripheral blood. Receptors were obtained from a woman aged 70-85 years with acute or convalescent COVID-19.

The V and J genes are TRBV7-2 and TRBJ2-5; 12 bases are a match to TRBD2. CDR1 is SGHTA and CDR2 is FQGNSA in the germline V gene. This CDR3 comprises 18 residues. V lost 1 base to trimming and J lost 5 bases; unmatched junction nucleotides: 11. The CDR3 DNA is TGTGCCAGCAGCTTAGTGGAGCTAGCGGGGGGGTCGGGGGAGACCCAGTACTTC. Translating gives CASSLVELAGGSGETQYF. The whole variable domain, remainder taken from reference TRBV7-2 and TRBJ2-5, is GAGVSQSPSNKVTEKGKDVELRCDPISGHTALYWYRQSLGQGLEFLIYFQGNSAPDKSGLPSDRFSAERTGGSVSTLTIQRTQQEDSAVYLCASSLVELAGGSGETQYFGPGTRLLVL.

The chain recombines TRBV2 with TRBJ1-1; a possible D gene is TRBD1 (5 bases). The V gene lost 5 bases and the J gene lost 7 bases, with 17 bases spanning the gap. CDR3 length: 14 amino acids. CDR1 is SNHLY, CDR2 FYNNEI, per germline. CDR3 in DNA: TGTGCCAGCAGTCTCACCCAGGGTGTAAGTGAAGCTTTCTTT. The encoded protein is CASSLTQGVSEAFF. The variable domain in full, completed from reference TRBV2 and TRBJ1-1, reads EPEVTQTPSHQVTQMGQEVILRCVPISNHLYFYWYRQILGQKVEFLVSFYNNEISEKSEIFDDQFSVERPDGSNFTLKIRSTKLEDSAMYFCASSLTQGVSEAFFGQGTRLTVV.

The chain combines TRBV7-9 with TRBJ2-2; 7 bases fit TRBD1. Germline-derived CDR1 and CDR2 are SEHNR and FQNEAQ (reference sequence). The CDR3 spans 15 residues. The J segment lost 3 bases and the V segment lost 5 bases, leaving 6 bases of the junction unmatched. The CDR3, as DNA: TGTGCCAGCAGCCTCGGGGACAGCTACACCGGGGAGCTGTTTTTT. Translating it yields CASSLGDSYTGELFF.

This clone was found a few times. The chain recombines TRBV5-1 with TRBJ1-6; D gene ambiguous. Germline CDR1 is SGHRS and CDR2 is YFSETQ. CDR3 length: 15 residues. Between the trimmed V and J ends, which lost 3 bases and 8 bases, there was a span of 15 bases. CDR3 region: CASSSGLFLYSPLHF. CDR3 coding DNA: TGCGCCAGCAGCTCCGGACTGTTCCTTTATTCACCCCTCCACTTT.

The chain combines TRBV6-5 with TRBJ2-5, with a possible D match to TRBD1 (5 bases). V lost 0 bases to trimming and J lost 5 bases, with 13 bases between them. The CDR3 covers 15 residues. CDR1 MNHEY and CDR2 SVGAGI come from the germline V gene. In DNA, the CDR3 is TGTGCCAGCAGTTACTCGTGGGGCCCTGGGGAGACCCAGTACTTC. This codes for CASSYSWGPGETQYF.

Only a few counts were recorded for this clone. The genes are TRBV10-2 and TRBJ2-7, with 9 bases lining up with TRBD1. The germline gives CDR1 WSHSY, CDR2 SAAADI. The CDR3 totals 15 residues. The J segment lost 7 bases and the V segment lost 0 bases, leaving 7 bases of the junction unmatched. The CDR3, as DNA: TGCGCCAGCAGTGAGTCCCCGGGACAGGGAAGGGAGCAGTACTTC. Its protein is CASSESPGQGREQYF.

This clone occurred a few times. The chain couples TRBV15 to TRBJ1-2, with a weak D call TRBD1 (6 bases). The CDR3 sequence is 16 residues long. The germline V gene has CDR1 LNHNV and CDR2 YYDKDF (reference sequence). V was trimmed by 2 bases and J by 8 bases, leaving 21 bases between them. The CDR3 reads CATSRNSRDNPRGYTF. The CDR3 DNA is TGTGCCACCAGCAGAAACAGCCGGGACAACCCAAGGGGCTACACCTTC.

This chain joins TRBV5-1 and TRBJ2-6; a possible D gene is TRBD2 (6 bases). CDR3 length: 16 amino acids. V was cut by 1 base and J by 2 bases, with 10 bases left in between. Germline V gene lookup returns CDR1 SGHRS and CDR2 YFSETQ. The CDR3 loop is CASSLFGEAGANVLTF. The CDR3 DNA is TGCGCCAGCAGCTTGTTCGGGGAGGCTGGGGCCAACGTCCTGACTTTC.

The CDR3 loop is CASWDRATEAFF. The CDR3 DNA reads as TGTGCCAGCTGGGACAGGGCCACTGAAGCTTTCTTT. V and J are TRBV6-5 and TRBJ1-1; 9 bases align to TRBD1. Unmatched junction bases numbered 2, after V lost 8 bases and J lost 4 bases. From germline, CDR1 is MNHEY and CDR2 SVGAGI. CDR3 size: 12 residues.

The genes are TRBV6-5 and TRBJ1-5; weak D call: TRBD1 (6 bases). The CDR3 extends over 15 amino acids. Germline V lookup: CDR1 MNHEY, CDR2 SVGAGI. The V gene lost 6 bases and the J gene lost 9 bases, with 21 bases spanning the gap. This CDR3 is CASRPDSAVPGPQHF. The CDR3 bases are TGTGCCAGCAGACCGGACAGCGCCGTTCCAGGGCCCCAGCATTTT.

The J gene is TRBJ2-3, the V gene TRBV11-3; no reliable D call. The V gene lost 0 bases and the J gene lost 8 bases, with 6 bases spanning the gap. The CDR3 extends over 12 amino acids. Germline V CDR1 and CDR2: SGHNT, YENEEA. Here the CDR3 reads CASSLDPSTQYF. The CDR3 DNA is TGTGCCAGCAGCTTAGATCCATCTACGCAGTATTTT.

The chain is built from TRBV3-1 (or the pseudogene TRBV3-2) and TRBJ1-1; the match to TRBD1 covers 7 bases. V was clipped by 0 bases and J by 8 bases; unmatched bases: 6. Germline V gene data show CDR1 as LGHDT and CDR2 as YNNKEL (reference sequence). The CDR3 runs 14 residues. The CDR3 nucleotides are TGTGCCAGCAGCCAAGACCTTGACAGGGAGGAAGCTTTCTTT. Protein product: CASSQDLDREEAFF.

At least ten counts were recorded for this clone. The chain employs TRBV5-1 and TRBJ2-5, with D perhaps matching TRBD1 (5 bases). In germline, CDR1 is SGHRS, CDR2 YFSETQ. V dropped 5 bases and J dropped 2 bases, with 16 bases sitting between them. This CDR3 has 15 amino acids. The chain's CDR3 is CASRPVRAIQETQYF. The CDR3 DNA reads as TGCGCCAGCAGACCTGTCAGGGCTATACAAGAGACCCAGTACTTC.

The genes are TRBV7-2 and TRBJ2-3, with D possibly being TRBD1 (6 bases). CDR1 SGHTA and CDR2 FQGNSA come from the germline V gene. The CDR3 consists of 15 residues. Trimming removed 0 bases from V and 3 bases from J, with 10 bases in between. The CDR3 nucleotides are TGTGCCAGCAGCTTAGCATGGGGGCGAACAGATACGCAGTATTTT. Encoded protein: CASSLAWGRTDTQYF.

The chain is built from TRBV6-4 and TRBJ1-2, with 7 bases lining up with TRBD1. Trimming took 3 bases from V and 6 from J; bases not matched to a gene: 7. The CDR3 has 14 amino acids. Germline CDR1 and CDR2: MRHNA and SNTAGT. The CDR3: CASSESGRGNGYTF. The CDR3 DNA reads TGTGCCAGCAGTGAATCTGGCAGGGGGAATGGCTACACCTTC.

There are a few counts of this clone. The chain links TRBV6-2 or TRBV6-3 to TRBJ2-4, with D possibly TRBD2 on 5 matching bases. Germline-derived CDR1 and CDR2 are MNHEY and SVGEGT. V lost 5 bases, J lost 5 bases, and 13 bases lay in between. CDR3 length: 14 amino acids. CDR3 in amino acids: CASSRVKRENIQYF. CDR3 DNA sequence: TGTGCCAGCAGTAGGGTGAAGAGGGAAAACATTCAGTACTTC.

V and J are TRBV19 and TRBJ2-3; 14 positions match TRBD2. The CDR3 spans 18 residues. The V and J ends lost 5 bases and 0 bases, in that order; junction bases with no gene match: 7. In germline, CDR1 is LNHDA, CDR2 SQIVND (reference sequence). The CDR3 DNA is TGTGCCAGTAGTTCAGGGACTAGCGGGGGAGCTAGCACAGATACGCAGTATTTT. Translating gives CASSSGTSGGASTDTQYF.

This clone was found a few times. The chain joins TRBV18 to TRBJ1-1; a possible D gene is TRBD1 (5 bases). Germline-derived CDR1 and CDR2 are KGHSH and LQKENI. The CDR3 sequence is 14 residues long. V was cut by 2 bases and J by 4 bases, with 11 bases left in between. The CDR3 region has the DNA TGTGCCAGCTCACCAAGTCGGGGGAGCACTGAAGCTTTCTTT. As protein: CASSPSRGSTEAFF.

The J gene is TRBJ2-2, the V gene TRBV10-3; TRBD1 agrees at 9 bases. Germline V gives CDR1 ENHRY, CDR2 SYGVKD. V lost 3 bases and J lost 6; bases outside the gene matches: 2. The CDR3 contains 14 residues. The CDR3 spells CAISEGDRAGELFF. The DNA of the CDR3 is TGTGCCATCAGTGAAGGGGACAGGGCCGGGGAGCTGTTTTTT.